Listed here are 26 T cell receptor beta chains from one sample, sequenced in a study of response to subunit inactivated influenza vaccine. TCRdb re-analysed the RT-PCR reads in MiXCR, keeping a single row per CDR3 protein. The sample includes over 150,000 distinct CDR3 sequences, around 10% of them seen just once. This specimen consisted of CD8+ T cells sorted from PBMCs, obtained roughly 24 months after vaccination. Receptor source: a man aged 50 to 69 who received an inactivated influenza vaccine.

This clonotype has a count of ten or more. V usage is TRBV7-9 and J usage is TRBJ1-1; D unclear. The ends were cut back, 0 bases at V and 8 bases at J, with 4 bases in the middle. This CDR3 has 11 residues. Germline CDR1 SEHNR, CDR2 FQNEAQ (reference sequence). The CDR3 sequence is CASSLAPEAFF. CDR3 nucleotide sequence: TGTGCCAGCAGCTTAGCACCGGAAGCTTTCTTT.

The gene calls are TRBV6-5 and TRBJ2-7, with D perhaps matching TRBD2 (5 bases). Germline CDR1 MNHEY, CDR2 SVGAGI. The CDR3 covers 16 residues. With 0 bases removed from V and 2 bases from J, the gap between germline ends came to 14 bases. CDR3 sequence: CASSYSSGLVPYEQYF. CDR3 sequence (DNA): TGTGCCAGCAGTTACTCGTCGGGGTTGGTGCCCTACGAGCAGTACTTC.

This clonotype turned up a few times. The chain recombines TRBV29-1 with TRBJ1-2, with TRBD1 identical over 7 bases. CDR3 length equals 15 residues. The V gene end was trimmed by 0 bases and the J gene end by 4 bases; junction bases not matched to a gene: 8. Per germline, CDR1 SQVTM and CDR2 ANQGSEA. The CDR3 loop reads CSVEDLVRGTYGYTF. The CDR3 DNA reads TGCAGCGTTGAAGATCTGGTCAGGGGGACCTATGGCTACACCTTC.

V gene TRBV29-1 combines with J gene TRBJ2-6; D might be TRBD2 (5 bases). The CDR3 length is 18 residues. Per the germline V gene, CDR1 is SQVTM and CDR2 is ANQGSEA. Trimming took 6 bases from V and 1 from J, leaving 22 bases between them. Here the CDR3 DNA reads TGCAGCGTGCCAACTGGCAGGAGGCGCGAATCTGGGGCCAACGTCCTGACTTTC. Translation gives CSVPTGRRRESGANVLTF.

The sample holds a few counts of this clonotype. The chain employs TRBV20-1 and TRBJ2-1; a possible D gene is TRBD2 (5 bases). The CDR3 consists of 11 residues. The germline V and J ends were trimmed by 5 bases and 7 bases, with 9 bases remaining between them. Germline V lookup: CDR1 DFQATT, CDR2 SNEGSKA (reference sequence). The CDR3 region is CSAGRGNEQFF. Here the CDR3 DNA reads TGCAGTGCTGGACGAGGGAATGAGCAGTTCTTC.

This clonotype has just a few counts. The chain links TRBV9 to TRBJ2-5, with 9 bases identical to TRBD2. There are 16 residues in the CDR3. CDR1 and CDR2 from the germline V gene are SGDLS and YYNGEE. The V segment lost 0 bases and the J segment 1 base; nucleotides outside the gene matches: 4. The CDR3 DNA follows: TGTGCCAGCAGCGTAGGCACTAGCGGGTTCCAAGAGACCCAGTACTTC. It yields the protein CASSVGTSGFQETQYF.

The rearrangement links TRBV20-1 to TRBJ2-2; D remains ambiguous. V was pared by 0 bases and J by 3 bases, with 14 bases between. The CDR3 is 16 amino acids. Germline loops: CDR1 DFQATT, CDR2 SNEGSKA (reference sequence). The CDR3 sequence is CSARDRIVSYTGELFF. The DNA of the CDR3 is TGCAGTGCTAGAGATCGGATCGTTAGTTACACCGGGGAGCTGTTTTTT.

This clonotype appeared many times. J is TRBJ1-2 and V is TRBV2; D is uncertain. The CDR3 consists of 14 residues. Trimming removed 4 bases at V and 2 bases at J, with 11 bases between. Germline V gives CDR1 SNHLY, CDR2 FYNNEI. CDR3 amino acids: CASSGVSLNYGYTF. Here the CDR3 DNA reads TGTGCCAGCAGTGGGGTGTCCCTCAACTATGGCTACACCTTC.

The chain is built from TRBV19 and TRBJ2-7, with 7 bases aligning to TRBD2. The CDR3 is made up of 14 amino acids. Trimming cost V 3 bases and J 3 bases; bases outside gene matches: 5. CDR1 is LNHDA and CDR2 is SQIVND in the germline V gene (reference sequence). CDR3 DNA sequence: TGTGCCAGTAGTATCTCTGCGGGAGTCTACGAGCAGTACTTC. Residues: CASSISAGVYEQYF.

The rearrangement links TRBV28 to TRBJ2-5, with 12 bases identical to TRBD2. Germline V gene sequence: CDR1 MDHEN, CDR2 SYDVKM. The junction had 6 bases not matched to a gene; V was cut back by 5 bases and J by 2 bases. CDR3 length: 16 amino acids. The CDR3 reads CASSIQLAGGQETQYF. The DNA of the CDR3 is TGTGCCAGCAGTATCCAACTAGCGGGGGGTCAAGAGACCCAGTACTTC.

This sequence joins TRBV11-2 and TRBJ2-3; no firm D call. The CDR3 extends over 16 amino acids. The V gene lost 3 bases and the J gene lost 0 bases, with 13 bases spanning the gap. Germline V CDR1 and CDR2: SGHAT, FQNNGV. The CDR3 DNA reads TGTGCCAGCAGCTTTTTTTTCGGGTCGAGCACAGATACGCAGTATTTT. Protein sequence: CASSFFFGSSTDTQYF.

The chain links TRBV29-1 to TRBJ2-5; 7 bases map to TRBD1. The J segment lost 4 bases and the V segment lost 5 bases, leaving 7 bases of the junction unmatched. Germline CDR1 SQVTM, CDR2 ANQGSEA. This CDR3 spans 13 amino acids. The CDR3 loop reads CSVTQGGVETQYF. CDR3 nucleotides: TGCAGCGTTACTCAAGGGGGCGTAGAGACCCAGTACTTC.

By share, this clonotype counts as medium-sized. V is TRBV12-3 or TRBV12-4 and J is TRBJ1-5; D remains unclear. This CDR3 has 14 residues. V gave up 6 bases and J gave up 0 bases, with 9 bases separating them. CDR3 DNA sequence: TGTGCCAGCAGCATCAATTATAGCAATCAGCCCCAGCATTTT. Its protein product is CASSINYSNQPQHF.

The rearrangement uses TRBV7-8 and TRBJ1-4; no clear D gene. Germline V gene sequence: CDR1 SGHVS, CDR2 FQNEAQ. The CDR3 contains 14 residues. The germline V and J ends were trimmed by 1 base and 8 bases, with 11 bases remaining between them. The chain's CDR3 is CASSLGNRREKLFF. The CDR3 nucleotides are TGTGCCAGCAGCTTAGGTAACCGTCGAGAAAAACTGTTTTTT.

This clonotype came up a few times. The J gene is TRBJ2-1, the V gene TRBV9; 14 bases map to TRBD2. Looked up from germline, CDR1 is SGDLS and CDR2 is YYNGEE. The CDR3 consists of 15 residues. J was trimmed by 7 bases and V by 4 bases; bases with no gene match: 4. Here the CDR3 reads CASSMTSGRGNEQFF. The DNA of the CDR3 is TGTGCCAGCAGCATGACTAGCGGGAGGGGTAATGAGCAGTTCTTC.

In its sample, this clonotype was seen a few times. This chain joins TRBV4-3 and TRBJ2-5; D unclear. Germline values: CDR1 LGHNA, CDR2 YSLEER. V was cut by 2 bases and J by 1 base, with 20 bases left in between. The CDR3 runs 18 residues. CDR3 residues: CASSQTPPSSRVQETQYF. CDR3 bases: TGCGCCAGCAGCCAAACCCCCCCTTCCTCCCGAGTCCAAGAGACCCAGTACTTC.

The chain employs TRBV29-1 and TRBJ2-3, with D tentatively TRBD1 or TRBD2 (6 bases each). CDR1 and CDR2 from the germline V gene are SQVTM and ANQGSEA. The CDR3 covers 14 residues. Deletions cut 4 bases from V and 2 bases from J, with 13 bases between. In DNA form, the CDR3 reads TGCAGCGTTGCGGGGGCTGGCATCACAGATACGCAGTATTTT. Translated, it gives CSVAGAGITDTQYF.

V usage is TRBV5-6 and J usage is TRBJ2-7; 7 nucleotides line up with TRBD1. CDR1 and CDR2 (germline): SGHDT, YYEEEE. This CDR3 is built from 14 residues. Trimming took 4 bases from V and 4 from J; bases not matched to a gene: 8. The CDR3 coding sequence is TGTGCCAGCAGCCCGGGGACAGAGAGTTACGAGCAGTACTTC. This encodes CASSPGTESYEQYF.

This clonotype was observed many times. This chain uses TRBV29-1 with TRBJ2-2; 10 positions match TRBD2. V shed 2 bases and J 4 bases; nucleotides not matched to a gene: 4. The CDR3 sequence is 15 residues long. Germline V lookup: CDR1 SQVTM, CDR2 ANQGSEA. CDR3 sequence (DNA): TGCAGCGTTGAACGGACTAGCGGACGCACCGGGGAGCTGTTTTTT. Protein sequence: CSVERTSGRTGELFF.

This clonotype showed up just a few times. This chain joins TRBV5-1 and TRBJ2-7; D may be TRBD1 (5 bases). The V end was cut by 0 bases, the J end by 2 bases, with 12 bases between. The CDR3 spans 15 residues. CDR1 is SGHRS, CDR2 YFSETQ, per germline. The CDR3, as DNA: TGCGCCAGCAGCTTGGTTGGGGCCCCTACCTACGAGCAGTACTTC. Protein product: CASSLVGAPTYEQYF.

This clonotype was seen at least ten times. This rearrangement joins TRBV29-1 to TRBJ1-1; D is possibly TRBD1 (6 bases). This CDR3 comprises 13 residues. V lost 4 bases and J lost 5, with 14 bases in between. Germline CDR1 reads SQVTM; CDR2 reads ANQGSEA. The CDR3 sequence: CSVVAGEITEAFF. The CDR3, as DNA: TGCAGCGTTGTCGCAGGGGAAATTACTGAAGCTTTCTTT.

The J gene is TRBJ2-4, the V gene TRBV10-2; D is ambiguous. Trimming stripped 0 bases from V and 7 bases from J, with 10 bases between. Germline CDR1 and CDR2: WSHSY and SAAADI. CDR3 length: 14 residues. CDR3 protein: CASSESIGRNIQYF. CDR3 DNA sequence: TGCGCCAGCAGTGAGTCGATAGGGCGTAACATTCAGTACTTC.

In its sample, this clonotype was seen a few times. The chain employs TRBV14 and TRBJ2-3, with D unresolved. Germline-derived CDR1 and CDR2 are SGHDN and FVKESK. V lost 1 base to trimming and J lost 8 bases, with 13 bases between them. The CDR3 has 14 residues. CDR3: CASSQVSGSGTQYF. In nucleotides, the CDR3 is TGTGCCAGCAGCCAAGTTTCTGGGTCGGGTACGCAGTATTTT. Drawing the rest from reference TRBV14 and TRBJ2-3, the complete variable domain is EAGVTQFPSHSVIEKGQTVTLRCDPISGHDNLYWYRRVMGKEIKFLLHFVKESKQDESGMPNNRFLAERTGGTYSTLKVQPAELEDSGVYFCASSQVSGSGTQYFGPGTRLTVL.

The V gene is TRBV20-1, the J gene TRBJ2-3; 7 bases match TRBD1. J gave up 4 bases and V 3 bases, and 7 bases lay outside the gene matches. Germline CDR1 DFQATT, CDR2 SNEGSKA (reference sequence). This CDR3 comprises 14 residues. CDR3 protein: CSARGIRGPDTQYF. The DNA of the CDR3 is TGCAGTGCTAGGGGAATTAGGGGGCCAGATACGCAGTATTTT.

In its sample, this clonotype was seen a few times. J is TRBJ2-1 and V is TRBV19; the match to TRBD2 covers 11 bases. The V gene's germline CDR1 is LNHDA and CDR2 SQIVND (reference sequence). Germline trimming cut 7 bases from V and 5 bases from J; bases unmatched to any gene: 7. This CDR3 comprises 15 residues. The CDR3 sequence: CASTVAGGPNNEQFF. Here the CDR3 DNA reads TGTGCCAGTACGGTAGCGGGGGGGCCAAACAATGAGCAGTTCTTC.

The table lists this clonotype with many counts. V and J are TRBV5-5 and TRBJ2-5; D uncertain. CDR3 length equals 14 residues. V shed 2 bases and J shed 5 bases, with 13 bases lying between them. Germline lookup yields CDR1 SGHKS and CDR2 YYEKEE (reference sequence). This CDR3 reads CASSFGSEEETQYF. In nucleotides, the CDR3 is TGTGCCAGCAGCTTTGGGTCTGAAGAGGAGACCCAGTACTTC.